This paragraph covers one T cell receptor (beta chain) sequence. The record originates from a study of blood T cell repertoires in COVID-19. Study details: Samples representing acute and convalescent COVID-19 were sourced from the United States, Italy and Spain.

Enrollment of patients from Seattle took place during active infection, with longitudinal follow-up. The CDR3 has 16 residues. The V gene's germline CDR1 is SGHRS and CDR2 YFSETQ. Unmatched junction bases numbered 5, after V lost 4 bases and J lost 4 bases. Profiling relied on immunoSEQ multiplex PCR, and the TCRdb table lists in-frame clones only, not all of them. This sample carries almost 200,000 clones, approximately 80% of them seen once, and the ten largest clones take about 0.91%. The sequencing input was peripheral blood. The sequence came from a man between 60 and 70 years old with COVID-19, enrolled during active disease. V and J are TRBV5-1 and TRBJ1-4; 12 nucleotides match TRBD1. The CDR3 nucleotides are TGCGCCAGCAGCCTGGGACAGGGGGCGGGTAATGAAAAACTGTTTTTT. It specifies CASSLGQGAGNEKLFF. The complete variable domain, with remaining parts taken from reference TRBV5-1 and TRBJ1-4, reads KAGVTQTPRYLIKTRGQQVTLSCSPISGHRSVSWYQQTPGQGLQFLFEYFSETQRNKGNFPGRFSGRQFSNSRSEMNVSTLELGDSALYLCASSLGQGAGNEKLFFGSGTQLSVL.